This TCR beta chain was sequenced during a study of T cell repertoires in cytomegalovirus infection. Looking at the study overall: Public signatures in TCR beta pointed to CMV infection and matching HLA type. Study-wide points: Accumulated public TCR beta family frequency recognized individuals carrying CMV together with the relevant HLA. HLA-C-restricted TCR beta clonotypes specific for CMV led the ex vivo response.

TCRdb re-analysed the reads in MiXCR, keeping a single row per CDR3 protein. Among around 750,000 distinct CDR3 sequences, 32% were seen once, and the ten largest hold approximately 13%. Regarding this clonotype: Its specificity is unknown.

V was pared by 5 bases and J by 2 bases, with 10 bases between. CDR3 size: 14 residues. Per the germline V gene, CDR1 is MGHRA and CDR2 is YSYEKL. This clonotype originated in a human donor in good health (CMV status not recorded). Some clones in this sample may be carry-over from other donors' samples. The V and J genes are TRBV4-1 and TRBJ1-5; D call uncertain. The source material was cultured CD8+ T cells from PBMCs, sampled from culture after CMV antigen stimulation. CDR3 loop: CASSGPPGNQPQHF. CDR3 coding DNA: TGCGCCAGCAGCGGGCCCCCTGGCAATCAGCCCCAGCATTTT.